The T cell receptor beta chain described here comes from a study of blood T cell repertoires in COVID-19. Clones were sequenced by immunoSEQ multiplex PCR, and TCRdb holds only the in-frame ones, with some missing. This table has 150,000 or so clones, less than 95% appearing once. Germline CDR1 is SGDLS and CDR2 is YYNGEE. CDR3 length: 16 residues. V lost 4 bases and J lost 0, with 15 bases in between. The TCR comes from a middle-aged man with acute or convalescent COVID-19. The chain is built from TRBV9 and TRBJ2-3; a weak D match, TRBD1 (5 bases). Sequenced: peripheral blood. CDR3 in DNA: TGTGCCAGCAGCCCCGGTAGGGGTTCTAGCACAGATACGCAGTATTTT. Protein: CASSPGRGSSTDTQYF. The whole variable domain, remainder taken from reference TRBV9 and TRBJ2-3, is DSGVTQTPKHLITATGQRVTLRCSPRSGDLSVYWYQQSLDQGLQFLIQYYNGEERAKGNILERFSAQQFPDLHSELNLSSLELGDSALYFCASSPGRGSSTDTQYFGPGTRLTVL.